Below, 24 T cell receptor beta chains from the same sample are listed, as sequenced in a study of early stage breast cancer tumors. Profiled with immunoSEQ multiplex PCR; TCRdb holds only in-frame clones, not every one. This table has some 41,000 clones, roughly 69% appearing once. Material: blood. The source of these receptors is a person aged 45 to 59 with breast cancer.

The J gene is TRBJ2-7, the V gene TRBV7-8; 8 bases line up with TRBD1. V trimming: 5 bases; J trimming: 5 bases; junction bases outside the gene matches: 5. CDR3 length: 13 residues. The germline V gene has CDR1 SGHVS and CDR2 FQNEAQ. DNA of the CDR3: TGTGCCAGCAGCCAGGACAGGGACCACGAGCAGTACGTC. Protein product: CASSQDRDHEQYV.

This chain joins TRBV2 and TRBJ1-2; D is unresolved. V was cut by 6 bases and J by 6 bases, with 17 bases left in between. The germline CDR1 and CDR2 sequences are SNHLY and FYNNEI. This CDR3 region has 14 residues. The CDR3 DNA reads as TGTGCCAGCAGGCCCACCCTTTTGGGCCATGGCTACACCTTC. As protein: CASRPTLLGHGYTF.

In its sample, this clone was seen once. The chain joins TRBV6-5 to TRBJ2-1; 8 positions match TRBD2. The germline gives CDR1 MNHEY, CDR2 SVGAGI. V shed 2 bases and J 6 bases; nucleotides not matched to a gene: 6. CDR3 length: 15 amino acids. This CDR3 reads CASSYTAGVPNEQFF. CDR3 bases: TGTGCCAGCAGTTACACAGCGGGGGTACCCAATGAGCAGTTCTTC.

The chain couples TRBV7-9 to TRBJ2-7, with 8 bases lining up with TRBD1. J gave up 5 bases and V 4 bases, and 10 bases lay outside the gene matches. CDR1 is SEHNR, CDR2 FQNEAQ, per germline (reference sequence). The CDR3 runs 15 residues. DNA for the CDR3: TGTGCCAGCAGCTCCGTGCGGACAGGGCCCCACGAGCAGTACTTC. This codes for CASSSVRTGPHEQYF.

The rearrangement uses TRBV4-3 and TRBJ1-2; D is perhaps TRBD1 (5 bases). Germline assignment: CDR1 LGHNA and CDR2 YSLEER. V dropped 0 bases and J dropped 3 bases, with 17 bases sitting between them. This CDR3 has 17 amino acids. The CDR3 sequence is CASSQDSVVGRDYGYTF. The CDR3 DNA sequence: TGCGCCAGCAGCCAAGACTCCGTTGTGGGGCGCGACTATGGCTACACCTTC.

Turning to this clone: The junction and the germline gene differ at one end; a read error may be behind it. CDR3 sequence: CASSLSSYEQYF. CDR3 DNA sequence: TGTGCTAGCAGCTTATCCAGCTACGAGCAGTACTTC. V usage is TRBV7-7 and J usage is TRBJ2-7, with no clear D. Looked up from germline, CDR1 is SSHAT and CDR2 is FNYEAQ (reference sequence). This CDR3 region has 12 residues.

V and J are TRBV5-1 and TRBJ1-2; 7 nucleotides line up with TRBD1. Per germline, CDR1 SGHRS and CDR2 YFSETQ. V shed 4 bases, J shed 4 bases, and the junction held 1 base outside the gene matches. The CDR3 extends over 12 amino acids. CDR3 bases: TGCGCCAGCAGCCCAGGGGGCTATGGCTACACCTTC. Translating it yields CASSPGGYGYTF.

This clone turned up a few times. The V gene is TRBV6-5, the J gene TRBJ1-1, with D possibly TRBD1 on 6 matching bases. The CDR3 runs to 11 residues. CDR1 is MNHEY and CDR2 is SVGAGI in the germline V gene. V lost 2 bases to trimming and J lost 9 bases, with 7 bases between them. In DNA form, the CDR3 reads TGTGCCAGCAGTTACGGGACAAAAGCTTTCTTT. This gives the protein CASSYGTKAFF.

The chain uses TRBV5-1 and TRBJ2-2; 7 nucleotides agree with TRBD1. Unmatched junction bases numbered 1, after V lost 2 bases and J lost 3 bases. The CDR3 length is 14 residues. Germline loops: CDR1 SGHRS, CDR2 YFSETQ. CDR3 nucleotides: TGCGCCAGCAGCTTTACAGGGGACACCGGGGAGCTGTTTTTT. It codes for CASSFTGDTGELFF.

V usage is TRBV27 and J usage is TRBJ1-2; no reliable D call. Germline values: CDR1 MNHEY, CDR2 SMNVEV (reference sequence). Between the trimmed V and J ends, which lost 5 bases and 0 bases, there was a span of 10 bases. The CDR3 runs to 14 residues. The CDR3 sequence: CASSATGTNYGYTF. CDR3 nucleotides: TGTGCCAGCAGTGCGACCGGGACTAACTATGGCTACACCTTC.

This chain connects TRBV5-1 to TRBJ2-2, with D possibly TRBD1 on 5 matching bases. The CDR3 contains 18 residues. The germline V gene has CDR1 SGHRS and CDR2 YFSETQ. V was cut by 1 base and J by 0 bases, with 16 bases left in between. In DNA, the CDR3 is TGCGCCAGCAGCTTGAATTGGATGGGGCAGGCGAACACCGGGGAGCTGTTTTTT. It yields the protein CASSLNWMGQANTGELFF. Combining the CDR3 with reference TRBV5-1 and TRBJ2-2 gives the whole variable domain KAGVTQTPRYLIKTRGQQVTLSCSPISGHRSVSWYQQTPGQGLQFLFEYFSETQRNKGNFPGRFSGRQFSNSRSEMNVSTLELGDSALYLCASSLNWMGQANTGELFFGEGSRLTVL.

Concerning this clone itself: A junction boundary mismatches the germline segment, possibly from a read error. The chain links TRBV7-7 to TRBJ1-1; no clear D. The length of the CDR3 is 13 residues. Germline V gives CDR1 SSHAT, CDR2 FNYEAQ (reference sequence). The CDR3 nucleotides are TGTGCTAGCAGCTTAGTCGTGAACACTGAAGCTTTCTTT. Residues: CASSLVVNTEAFF.

This clone was seen only a few times. This chain connects TRBV9 to TRBJ2-3; D call uncertain. The germline gives CDR1 SGDLS, CDR2 YYNGEE. The CDR3 extends over 14 amino acids. With 2 bases removed from V and 6 bases from J, the gap between germline ends came to 13 bases. The CDR3 spells CASSVSPGVDTQYF. For the CDR3, the DNA is TGTGCCAGCAGCGTTTCCCCGGGTGTTGATACGCAGTATTTT. Complete variable domain (other parts from reference TRBV9 and TRBJ2-3): DSGVTQTPKHLITATGQRVTLRCSPRSGDLSVYWYQQSLDQGLQFLIQYYNGEERAKGNILERFSAQQFPDLHSELNLSSLELGDSALYFCASSVSPGVDTQYFGPGTRLTVL.

V and J are TRBV2 and TRBJ2-7; D is possibly TRBD2 (6 bases). Between the trimmed V and J ends, which lost 2 bases and 5 bases, there was a span of 16 bases. The CDR3 contains 15 residues. CDR1 and CDR2 from the germline V gene are SNHLY and FYNNEI. The CDR3 loop is CASSEWGAGGNEQYV. The DNA of the CDR3 is TGTGCCAGCAGTGAATGGGGAGCCGGGGGAAACGAGCAGTACGTC.

The CDR3 DNA reads TGTGCCAGCATAGAACTAGCGGCTAGCACAGATACGCAGTATTTT. Translating it yields CASIELAASTDTQYF. This rearrangement joins TRBV2 to TRBJ2-3, with TRBD2 matching 8 bases. Germline CDR1 SNHLY, CDR2 FYNNEI. J lost 0 bases, V lost 7 bases, and 6 bases had no gene match. The CDR3 runs to 15 residues.

This chain links TRBV9 with TRBJ2-7; 7 bases agree with TRBD1. With 4 bases clipped from V and 2 bases from J, the junction kept 12 bases outside the gene matches. The CDR3 totals 16 residues. The germline V gene has CDR1 SGDLS and CDR2 YYNGEE. CDR3 loop: CASSTRAGTDPYEQYF. In DNA, the CDR3 is TGTGCCAGCAGCACCCGAGCCGGGACAGACCCCTACGAGCAGTACTTC.

This chain joins TRBV5-5 and TRBJ2-2; possibly TRBD2 for D (6 bases). Trimming left V 4 bases short and J 2 bases short, with 9 bases between. CDR3 length: 14 residues. CDR1 SGHKS and CDR2 YYEKEE come from the germline V gene (reference sequence). The CDR3 loop reads CASSPGLNTGELFF. CDR3 DNA sequence: TGTGCCAGCAGCCCGGGACTTAACACCGGGGAGCTGTTTTTT. The complete variable domain, with remaining parts taken from reference TRBV5-5 and TRBJ2-2, reads DAGVTQSPTHLIKTRGQQVTLRCSPISGHKSVSWYQQVLGQGPQFIFQYYEKEERGRGNFPDRFSARQFPNYSSELNVNALLLGDSALYLCASSPGLNTGELFFGEGSRLTVL.

V and J are TRBV11-2 and TRBJ2-2, with 7 bases identical to TRBD2. Unmatched junction bases numbered 7, after V lost 5 bases and J lost 1 base. CDR1 and CDR2 from the germline V gene are SGHAT and FQNNGV. This CDR3 is 16 amino acids long. Here the CDR3 reads CASSPGTTKNTGELFF. The CDR3 bases are TGTGCCAGCAGCCCCGGGACTACCAAGAACACCGGGGAGCTGTTTTTT.

The CDR3 spells CASSIGQGGIQETQYF. The CDR3 nucleotides are TGTGCCAGTAGTATAGGCCAGGGAGGGATACAAGAGACCCAGTACTTC. V and J are TRBV19 and TRBJ2-5; 7 bases match TRBD2. V dropped 1 base and J dropped 2; count of bases not matched to a gene: 7. Looked up from germline, CDR1 is LNHDA and CDR2 is SQIVND (reference sequence). This CDR3 contains 16 residues. Based on the CDR3 plus reference TRBV19 and TRBJ2-5, the full variable domain is DGGITQSPKYLFRKEGQNVTLSCEQNLNHDAMYWYRQDPGQGLRLIYYSQIVNDFQKGDIAEGYSVSREKKESFPLTVTSAQKNPTAFYLCASSIGQGGIQETQYFGPGTRLLVL.

The genes are TRBV7-3 and TRBJ2-3; 14 nucleotides align to TRBD2. V shed 5 bases and J 4 bases; nucleotides not matched to a gene: 5. Per germline, CDR1 SGHTA and CDR2 FQGTGA. This CDR3 is built from 16 residues. The CDR3 region has the DNA TGTGCCAGCAGCCCGGGACTAGCGGGAGCTTCAGATACGCAGTATTTT. Protein: CASSPGLAGASDTQYF.

This clone was seen more than once but under ten times. The rearrangement joins TRBV7-9 to TRBJ1-3; D is unclear. Germline V gene data show CDR1 as SEHNR and CDR2 as FQNEAQ (reference sequence). The CDR3 is made up of 13 amino acids. The V end was cut by 3 bases, the J end by 4 bases, with 7 bases between. In DNA, the CDR3 is TGTGCCAGCAGCTTCACTGCAGGAAACACCATATATTTT. Protein product: CASSFTAGNTIYF.

The chain carries TRBV2 and TRBJ1-5; maybe TRBD1 (5 bases). This CDR3 spans 15 amino acids. V dropped 6 bases and J dropped 1 base, with 13 bases sitting between them. From germline, CDR1 is SNHLY and CDR2 FYNNEI. As DNA, the CDR3 is TGTGCCAGCAGGGCCCGGGGGGGAAGCAATCAGCCCCAGCATTTT. Its translation: CASRARGGSNQPQHF.

The chain carries TRBV6-5 and TRBJ1-3; D not resolved. The CDR3 loop spans 12 amino acids. Germline loops: CDR1 MNHEY, CDR2 SVGAGI. The V and J ends lost 11 bases and 4 bases respectively, with 12 bases between them. The CDR3 spells CAVRGFGNTIYF. The CDR3 DNA reads as TGTGCCGTCCGAGGGTTCGGAAACACCATATATTTT.

The V and J genes are TRBV2 and TRBJ2-3; 9 nucleotides align to TRBD2. V shed 8 bases, J shed 7 bases, and the junction held 7 bases outside the gene matches. CDR1 is SNHLY and CDR2 is FYNNEI in the germline V gene. CDR3 length equals 13 residues. In DNA form, the CDR3 reads TGTGCCAGCTCAAGACTAGCGGAGAATACGCAGTATTTT. Residues: CASSRLAENTQYF.